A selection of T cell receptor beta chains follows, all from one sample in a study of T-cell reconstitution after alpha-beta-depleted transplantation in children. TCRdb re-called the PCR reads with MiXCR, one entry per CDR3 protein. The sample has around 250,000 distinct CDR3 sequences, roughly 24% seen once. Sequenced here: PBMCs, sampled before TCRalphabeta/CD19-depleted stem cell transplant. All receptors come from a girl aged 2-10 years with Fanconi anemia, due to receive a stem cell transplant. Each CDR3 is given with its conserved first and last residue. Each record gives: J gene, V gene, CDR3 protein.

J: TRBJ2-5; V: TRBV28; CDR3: CASSLTSTSWETQYF
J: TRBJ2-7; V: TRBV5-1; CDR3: CASSWNYEQYF
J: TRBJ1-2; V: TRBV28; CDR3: CASSSHDRGPNYGYTF
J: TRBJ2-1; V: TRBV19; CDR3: CASSMIGQGFYNEQFF
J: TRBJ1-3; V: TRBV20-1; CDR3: CSARDFWAGRDTIYF
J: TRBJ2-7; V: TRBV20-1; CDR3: CSAFSQTGRTYEQYF
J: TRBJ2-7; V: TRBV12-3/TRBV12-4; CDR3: CASSNRGGYEQYF
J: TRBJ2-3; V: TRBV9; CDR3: CASSVDHRTDTQYF
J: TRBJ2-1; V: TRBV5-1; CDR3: CASSLGTYYNEQFF
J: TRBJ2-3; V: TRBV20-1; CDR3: CSASRPGTSISGADTQYF
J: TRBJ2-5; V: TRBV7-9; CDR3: CASSSNGLAGEETQYF
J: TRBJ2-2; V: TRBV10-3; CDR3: CAGREIGTGELFF
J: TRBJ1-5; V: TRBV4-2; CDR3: CASSQEARDRGFYSNQPQHF
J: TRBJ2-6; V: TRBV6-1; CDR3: CASSDLSAGANVLTF
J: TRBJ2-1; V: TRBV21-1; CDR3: CASSKALEDRAYNEQFF
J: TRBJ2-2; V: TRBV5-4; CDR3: CASSLGGTRMELFF